The T cell receptor (beta chain) described here comes from a study of CD8 T cells in ankylosing spondylitis. Trimming removed 5 bases from V and 9 bases from J, with 16 bases in between. The CDR3 sequence is 13 residues long. This clonotype showed up many times. Its antigen remains unidentified. Study outcomes and limitations: Disease-associated clones were reportedly significantly overrepresented in matched ankylosing spondylitis synovial fluid. Seemingly characteristic of ankylosing spondylitis blood was a TCR beta motif consisting of roughly 8 highly homologous variants.

Each CDR3 protein is one row after TCRdb ran MiXCR on the 5' RACE reads. Among 150,000 to 200,000 distinct CDR3 sequences, about 20% were seen once, and the ten largest hold around 4.5%. Specimen: blood, either unsorted or a sorted T cell fraction (not recorded which). The V call is TRBV12-3 or TRBV12-4, the J call TRBJ2-5, with D perhaps being TRBD1 or TRBD2 (5 bases each). The clonotype comes from a male donor aged 10-35 years with ankylosing spondylitis or in good health (not recorded which). The DNA of the CDR3 is TGTGCCAGCAGTCCCGGACTGGGGCTGGCCCAGTACTTC. This sequence encodes CASSPGLGLAQYF.